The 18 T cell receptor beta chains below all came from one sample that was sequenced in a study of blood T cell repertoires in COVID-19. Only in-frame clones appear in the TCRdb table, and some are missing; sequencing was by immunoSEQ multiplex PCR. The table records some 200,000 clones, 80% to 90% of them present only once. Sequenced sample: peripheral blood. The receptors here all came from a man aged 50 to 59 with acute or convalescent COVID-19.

CDR3 in amino acids: CASSGPPGSRADTQYF. CDR3 in DNA: TGTGCCAGCAGCGGACCCCCCGGGTCGCGTGCAGATACGCAGTATTTT. The chain employs TRBV9 and TRBJ2-3; unclear D gene. V was trimmed by 3 bases and J by 4 bases, leaving 18 bases between them. This CDR3 is 16 amino acids long. Germline V gene sequence: CDR1 SGDLS, CDR2 YYNGEE.

As DNA, the CDR3 is TGTGCCAGCTGCCGGGACTTCAGGCGGGGTGAGCAGTTCTTC. Residues: CASCRDFRRGEQFF. The gene calls are TRBV6-5 and TRBJ2-1; D is perhaps TRBD2 (6 bases). This CDR3 is built from 14 residues. The V gene's germline CDR1 is MNHEY and CDR2 SVGAGI. V was shortened by 8 bases and J by 9 bases, with 20 bases between the two germline ends.

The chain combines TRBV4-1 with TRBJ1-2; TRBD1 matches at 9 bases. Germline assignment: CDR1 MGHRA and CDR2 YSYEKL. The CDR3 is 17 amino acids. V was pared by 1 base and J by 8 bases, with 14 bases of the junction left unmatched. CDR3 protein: CASSQVPTGQGSRGYTF. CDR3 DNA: TGCGCCAGCAGCCAAGTCCCTACGGGACAGGGAAGTAGAGGCTACACCTTC.

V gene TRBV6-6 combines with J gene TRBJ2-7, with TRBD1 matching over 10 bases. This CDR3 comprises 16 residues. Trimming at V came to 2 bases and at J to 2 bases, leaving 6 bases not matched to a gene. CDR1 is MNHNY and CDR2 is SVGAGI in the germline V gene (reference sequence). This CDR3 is CASSYEGTGVPYEQYF. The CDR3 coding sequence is TGTGCCAGCAGTTACGAGGGGACAGGGGTACCCTACGAGCAGTACTTC.

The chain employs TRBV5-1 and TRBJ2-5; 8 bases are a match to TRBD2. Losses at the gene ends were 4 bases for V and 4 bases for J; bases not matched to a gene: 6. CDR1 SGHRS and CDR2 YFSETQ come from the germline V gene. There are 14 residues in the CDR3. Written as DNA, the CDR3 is TGCGCCAGCAGCCAGACGAGCGGGGGAGAGACCCAGTACTTC. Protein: CASSQTSGGETQYF.

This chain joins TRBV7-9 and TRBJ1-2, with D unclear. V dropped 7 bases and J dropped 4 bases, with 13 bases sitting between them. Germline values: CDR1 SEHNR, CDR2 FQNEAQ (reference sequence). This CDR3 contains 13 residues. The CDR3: CASTYDLTYGYTF. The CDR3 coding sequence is TGTGCCAGCACCTACGACTTGACCTATGGCTACACCTTC.

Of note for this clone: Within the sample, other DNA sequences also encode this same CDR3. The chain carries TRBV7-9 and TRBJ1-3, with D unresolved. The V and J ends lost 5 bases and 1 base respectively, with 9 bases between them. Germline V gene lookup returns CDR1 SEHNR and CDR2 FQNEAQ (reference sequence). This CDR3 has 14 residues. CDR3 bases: TGTGCCAGCAGCCTGACATCGTCTGGAAACACCATATATTTT. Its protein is CASSLTSSGNTIYF.

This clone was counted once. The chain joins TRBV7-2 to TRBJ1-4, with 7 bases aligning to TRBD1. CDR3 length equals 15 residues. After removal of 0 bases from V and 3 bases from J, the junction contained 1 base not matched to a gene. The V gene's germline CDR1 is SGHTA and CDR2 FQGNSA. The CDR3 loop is CASSLATGPNEKLFF. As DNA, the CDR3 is TGTGCCAGCAGCTTAGCGACAGGGCCTAATGAAAAACTGTTTTTT.

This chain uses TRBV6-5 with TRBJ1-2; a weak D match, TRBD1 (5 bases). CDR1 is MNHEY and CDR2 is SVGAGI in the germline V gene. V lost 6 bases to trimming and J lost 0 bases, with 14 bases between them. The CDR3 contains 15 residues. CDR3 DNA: TGTGCCAGCAGGCAACGGGCGGGGCCTAACTATGGCTACACCTTC. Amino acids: CASRQRAGPNYGYTF.

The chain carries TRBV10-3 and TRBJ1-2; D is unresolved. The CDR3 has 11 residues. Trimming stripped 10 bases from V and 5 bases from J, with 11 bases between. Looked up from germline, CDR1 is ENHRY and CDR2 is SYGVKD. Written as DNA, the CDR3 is TGTGCCACCCGACGGGAATATGGCTACACCTTC. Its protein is CATRREYGYTF.

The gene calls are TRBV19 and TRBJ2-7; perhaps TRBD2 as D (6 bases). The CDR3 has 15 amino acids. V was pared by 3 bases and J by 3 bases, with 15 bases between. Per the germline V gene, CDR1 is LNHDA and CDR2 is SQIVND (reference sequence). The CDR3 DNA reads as TGTGCCAGTAGTATTAACCGGGAGAACGGCTACGAGCAGTACTTC. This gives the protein CASSINRENGYEQYF.

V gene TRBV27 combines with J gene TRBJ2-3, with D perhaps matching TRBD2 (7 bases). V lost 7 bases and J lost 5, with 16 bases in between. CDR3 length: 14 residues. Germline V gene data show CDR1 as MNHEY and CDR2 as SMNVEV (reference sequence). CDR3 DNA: TGTGCCAGCAAAGCGAGGGGGGGAGAAGATACGCAGTATTTT. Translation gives CASKARGGEDTQYF.

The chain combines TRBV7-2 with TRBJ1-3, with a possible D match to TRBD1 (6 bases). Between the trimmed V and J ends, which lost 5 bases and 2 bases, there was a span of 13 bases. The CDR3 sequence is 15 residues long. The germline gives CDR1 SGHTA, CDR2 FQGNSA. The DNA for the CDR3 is TGTGCCAGCAGCGTCCAAACAGGGCCTGGAAACACCATATATTTT. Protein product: CASSVQTGPGNTIYF.

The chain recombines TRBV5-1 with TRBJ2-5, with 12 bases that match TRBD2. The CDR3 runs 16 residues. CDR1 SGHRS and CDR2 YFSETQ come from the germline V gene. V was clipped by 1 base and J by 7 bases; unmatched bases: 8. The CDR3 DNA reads TGCGCCAGCAGCTTGAGACTAGCGGGGGCCCAGGGGACCCAGTACTTC. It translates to CASSLRLAGAQGTQYF.

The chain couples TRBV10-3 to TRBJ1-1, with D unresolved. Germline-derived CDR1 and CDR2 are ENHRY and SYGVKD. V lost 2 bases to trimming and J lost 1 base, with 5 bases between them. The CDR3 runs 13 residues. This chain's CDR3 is CAISERGNTEAFF. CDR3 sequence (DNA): TGTGCCATCAGTGAGAGAGGGAACACTGAAGCTTTCTTT.

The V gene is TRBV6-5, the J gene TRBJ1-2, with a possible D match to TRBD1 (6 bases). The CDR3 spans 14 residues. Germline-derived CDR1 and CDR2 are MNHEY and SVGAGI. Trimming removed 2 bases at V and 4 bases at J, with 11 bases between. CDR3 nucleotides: TGTGCCAGCAGTTACAACAGGGCGAGCTATGGCTACACCTTC. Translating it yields CASSYNRASYGYTF.

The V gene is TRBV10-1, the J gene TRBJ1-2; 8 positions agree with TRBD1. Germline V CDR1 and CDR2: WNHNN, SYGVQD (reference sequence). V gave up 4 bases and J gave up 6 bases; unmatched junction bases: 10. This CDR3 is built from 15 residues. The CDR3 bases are TGCGCCAGCAGTGGACCAGGGACAGGCATTGATGGCTACACCTTC. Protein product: CASSGPGTGIDGYTF.

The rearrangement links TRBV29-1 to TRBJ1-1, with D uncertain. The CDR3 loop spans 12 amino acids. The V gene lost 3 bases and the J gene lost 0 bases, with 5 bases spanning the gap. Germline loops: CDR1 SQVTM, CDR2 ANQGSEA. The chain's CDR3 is CSVDSLNTEAFF. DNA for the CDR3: TGCAGCGTTGACAGTCTGAACACTGAAGCTTTCTTT.